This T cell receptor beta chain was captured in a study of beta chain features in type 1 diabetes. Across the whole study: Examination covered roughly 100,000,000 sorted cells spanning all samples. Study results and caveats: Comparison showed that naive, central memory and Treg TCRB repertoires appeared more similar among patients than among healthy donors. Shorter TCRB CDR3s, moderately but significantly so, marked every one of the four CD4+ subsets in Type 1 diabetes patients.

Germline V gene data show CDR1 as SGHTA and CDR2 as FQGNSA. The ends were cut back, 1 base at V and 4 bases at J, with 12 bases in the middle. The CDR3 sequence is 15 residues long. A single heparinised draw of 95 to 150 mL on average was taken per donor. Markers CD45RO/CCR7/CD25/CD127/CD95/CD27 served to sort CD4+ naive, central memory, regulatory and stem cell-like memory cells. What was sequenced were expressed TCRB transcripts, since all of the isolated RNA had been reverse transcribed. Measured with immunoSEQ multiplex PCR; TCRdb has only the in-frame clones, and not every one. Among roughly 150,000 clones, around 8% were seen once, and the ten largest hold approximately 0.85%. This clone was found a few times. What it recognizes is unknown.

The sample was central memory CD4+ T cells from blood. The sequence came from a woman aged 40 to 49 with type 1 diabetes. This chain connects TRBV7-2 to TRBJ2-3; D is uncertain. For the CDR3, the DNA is TGTGCCAGCAGCTTAGGACACCCCGGCGCAGATACGCAGTATTTT. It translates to CASSLGHPGADTQYF.